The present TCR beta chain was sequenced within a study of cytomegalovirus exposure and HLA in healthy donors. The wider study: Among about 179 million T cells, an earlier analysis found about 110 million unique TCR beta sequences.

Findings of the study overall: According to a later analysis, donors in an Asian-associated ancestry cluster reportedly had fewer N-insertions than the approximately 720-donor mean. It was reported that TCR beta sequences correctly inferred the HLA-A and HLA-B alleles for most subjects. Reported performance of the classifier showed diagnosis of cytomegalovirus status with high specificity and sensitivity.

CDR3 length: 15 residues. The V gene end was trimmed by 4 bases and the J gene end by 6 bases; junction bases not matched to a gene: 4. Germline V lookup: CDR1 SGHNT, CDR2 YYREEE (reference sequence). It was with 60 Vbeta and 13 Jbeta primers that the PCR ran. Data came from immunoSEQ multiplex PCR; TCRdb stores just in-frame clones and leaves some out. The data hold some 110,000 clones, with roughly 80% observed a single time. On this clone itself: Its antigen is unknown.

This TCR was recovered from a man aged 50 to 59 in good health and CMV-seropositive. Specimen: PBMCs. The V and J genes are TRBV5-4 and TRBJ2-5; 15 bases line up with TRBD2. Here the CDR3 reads CASSRGTSGGKTQYF. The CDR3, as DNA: TGTGCCAGCAGCCGTGGGACTAGCGGGGGGAAGACCCAGTACTTC.